A single TCR beta chain is shown here with its context. Antigen specificity is unknown. The primer mix had 60 Vbeta and 13 Jbeta primers. Here immunoSEQ multiplex PCR was the method, and the copy in TCRdb shows in-frame clones only, minus some. This sample carries about 160,000 clones, approximately 80% of them seen once, and the ten largest clones take less than 4.5%. This sample was included in a study of cytomegalovirus exposure and HLA in healthy donors. Study results and limitations: Earlier analysis yielded a pattern in which most TCR beta V segments were productive about 87% or about 30% of the time.

CDR3 length: 15 residues. Trimming at V came to 5 bases and at J to 1 base, leaving 8 bases not matched to a gene. Germline V gene data show CDR1 as MNHNY and CDR2 as SVGAGI (reference sequence). V and J are TRBV6-6 and TRBJ2-7; 7 positions agree with TRBD1. This clonotype was sampled from a man aged 30 to 39 in good health and CMV-seropositive. The sequenced material came from PBMCs. CDR3 coding DNA: TGTGCCAGCAGTCCCCGGGACAGAATTTCCTACGAGCAGTACTTC. This translates into CASSPRDRISYEQYF.